This TCR beta chain was found in a study of blood T cells in healthy people across ages. Findings and limits, study-wide: Comparison with aged donors showed that long-lived donors had more naive CD4+ cells and higher diversity.

Extracted total RNA amounted to at least 6 micrograms for each sample. This clonotype was seen a handful of times. Its matching antigen is unknown. The CDR3 runs 13 residues. The V gene end was trimmed by 8 bases and the J gene end by 4 bases; junction bases not matched to a gene: 7. The V gene's germline CDR1 is SGHVS and CDR2 FQNEAQ. Next came a second PCR, run for roughly 6 to 11 cycles, which used a sample-barcoded 5' primer along with a J-beta primer mix. All samples gave at least 2.5 million CDR3-containing paired-end reads. TCRdb independently ran MiXCR on the 5' RACE reads; one entry per CDR3 protein. The data hold about 1.6 million distinct CDR3 sequences, with 34% observed a single time.

The chain carries TRBV7-8 and TRBJ2-5; 7 nucleotides align to TRBD1. The receptor comes from a woman in her 30s in good health. The sequencing input was blood. In DNA, the CDR3 is TGTGCCAGCCGGTTTAGACAGGGAGAGACCCAGTACTTC. Its protein product is CASRFRQGETQYF.